The T cell receptor beta chain described here comes from a study of blood T cell repertoires in COVID-19. Germline V gives CDR1 MNHEY, CDR2 SVGAGI. V lost 10 bases and J lost 4; bases outside the gene matches: 10. This CDR3 region has 14 residues. Only in-frame clones appear in the TCRdb table, and some are missing; sequencing was by immunoSEQ multiplex PCR. The sample yields 55,000 to 65,000 clones, 70% to 85% seen once. The chain combines TRBV6-5 with TRBJ1-5; 7 positions match TRBD1. Sequenced material: peripheral blood. The sequence was obtained from a woman aged 60-75 years with acute or convalescent COVID-19. The CDR3: CAIDGQVVNQPQHF. The CDR3 region has the DNA TGTGCCATCGATGGACAGGTAGTTAATCAGCCCCAGCATTTT.